This T cell receptor (beta chain) comes out of a study of T cells after yellow fever vaccination. The overall study: SMART-Seq v4 Ultra Low Input prepared the low-cell-number fractions.

UMIs and a universal primer site were added when TCR cDNA was made by 5'RACE template switching. TCRdb analysed the 5' RACE reads with MiXCR anew, one entry per CDR3 protein. The sample shows roughly 250,000 distinct CDR3 sequences, under 15% of them seen only once. J gave up 5 bases and V 4 bases, and 6 bases lay outside the gene matches. The CDR3 runs 14 residues. The germline V gene has CDR1 SGHRS and CDR2 YFSETQ. V gene TRBV5-1 combines with J gene TRBJ2-5, with TRBD1 matching 9 bases. The receptor's source is a man aged 25-45 years who received the YFV17D yellow fever vaccine. Material: CD4+ T cells sorted from PBMCs, obtained 45 days after the yellow fever booster vaccination. CDR3 nucleotide sequence: TGCGCCAGCAGCACGGGACAGGGAAGGGAGACCCAGTACTTC. Protein: CASSTGQGRETQYF.